The clone carrying this T cell receptor beta chain was detected only once. Cohorts were determined from participant-reported clinical history. Cohort 3 recovered donors had two negative PCRs, clearance, or symptom resolution. Per the authors' pipeline: Estimated nucleated cell counts came from reference gene primer amplification. Assay used: immunoSEQ multiplex PCR; TCRdb lists only in-frame clones, some missing. V and J calls and clone size are copied from that table; D and trimming were computed from the DNA. The table lists about 150,000 clones, 84% of them singletons, with about 8% in the top ten. This sample is drawn from a study of blood T cell repertoires in COVID-19. The overall study: Sample material is recorded as cDNA or gDNA derived from T cells, B-cell-depleted T cells, or PBMCs.

The clonotype was recovered from a woman aged 45-65 years who had recovered from COVID-19. The material sequenced was PBMCs or T cells enriched from blood (not recorded which).

CDR3: CASSPTGALRGYTF. CDR3 sequence (DNA): TGTGCCAGCAGCCCGACAGGGGCCCTGAGGGGCTACACCTTC. The gene calls are TRBV6-5 and TRBJ1-2, with TRBD1 matching over 8 bases. J lost 8 bases, V lost 6 bases, and 11 bases had no gene match. The CDR3 length is 14 residues. From germline, CDR1 is MNHEY and CDR2 SVGAGI.